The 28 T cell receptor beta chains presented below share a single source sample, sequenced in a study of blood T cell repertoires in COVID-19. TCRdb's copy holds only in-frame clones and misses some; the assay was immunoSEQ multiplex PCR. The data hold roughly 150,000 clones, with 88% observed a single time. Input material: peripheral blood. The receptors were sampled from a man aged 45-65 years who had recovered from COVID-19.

CDR3 nucleotides: TGTGCCTGGGACAGGGAAGGTAGCTATGGCTACACCTTC. Its protein product is CAWDREGSYGYTF. The chain uses TRBV30 and TRBJ1-2; 7 bases line up with TRBD1. Trimming took 5 bases from V and 4 from J; bases not matched to a gene: 7. The germline gives CDR1 GTSNPN, CDR2 SVGIG (reference sequence). The CDR3 contains 13 residues.

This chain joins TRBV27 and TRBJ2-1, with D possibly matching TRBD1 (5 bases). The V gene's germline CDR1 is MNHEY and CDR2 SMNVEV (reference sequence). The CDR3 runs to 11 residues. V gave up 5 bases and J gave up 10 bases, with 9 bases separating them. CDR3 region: CASSKQEEQFF. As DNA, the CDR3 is TGTGCCAGCAGTAAACAGGAGGAGCAGTTCTTC.

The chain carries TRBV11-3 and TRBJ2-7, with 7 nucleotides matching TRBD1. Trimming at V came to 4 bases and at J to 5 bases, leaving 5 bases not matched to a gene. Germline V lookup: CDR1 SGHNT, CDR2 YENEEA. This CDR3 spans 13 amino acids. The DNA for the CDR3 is TGTGCCAGCAGCTCTGAGGGGGCCCACGAGCAGTACTTC. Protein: CASSSEGAHEQYF.

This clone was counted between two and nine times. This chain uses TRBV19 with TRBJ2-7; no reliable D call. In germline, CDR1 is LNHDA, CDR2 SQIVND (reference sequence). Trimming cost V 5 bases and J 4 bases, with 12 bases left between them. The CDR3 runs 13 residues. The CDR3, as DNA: TGTGCCAGTAGTTCCATCACGGGTTACGAGCAGTACTTC. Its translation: CASSSITGYEQYF.

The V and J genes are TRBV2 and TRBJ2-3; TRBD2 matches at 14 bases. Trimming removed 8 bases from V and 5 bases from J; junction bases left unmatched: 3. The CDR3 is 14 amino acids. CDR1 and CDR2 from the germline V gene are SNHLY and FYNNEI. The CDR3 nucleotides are TGTGCCAGCCGGGGACTAGCGGGGGAAGATACGCAGTATTTT. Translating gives CASRGLAGEDTQYF.

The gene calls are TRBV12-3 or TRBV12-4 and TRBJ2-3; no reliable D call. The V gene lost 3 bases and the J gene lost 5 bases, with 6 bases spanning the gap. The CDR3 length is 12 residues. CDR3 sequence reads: CASSFTGDTQYF. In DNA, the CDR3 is TGTGCCAGCAGTTTCACGGGAGATACGCAGTATTTT.

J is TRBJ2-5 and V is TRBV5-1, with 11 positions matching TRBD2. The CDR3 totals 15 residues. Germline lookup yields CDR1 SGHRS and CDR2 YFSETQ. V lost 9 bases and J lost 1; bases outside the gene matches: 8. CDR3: CATQRGTSGQETQYF. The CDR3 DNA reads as TGCGCCACCCAACGAGGGACTAGCGGCCAAGAGACCCAGTACTTC.

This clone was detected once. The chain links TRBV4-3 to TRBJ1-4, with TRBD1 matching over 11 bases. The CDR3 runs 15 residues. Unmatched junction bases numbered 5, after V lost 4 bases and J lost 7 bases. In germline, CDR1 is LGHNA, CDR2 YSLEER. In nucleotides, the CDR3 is TGCGCCAGCAGCCGGCCCGGGACAGGGGGTGAAAAACTGTTTTTT. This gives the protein CASSRPGTGGEKLFF.

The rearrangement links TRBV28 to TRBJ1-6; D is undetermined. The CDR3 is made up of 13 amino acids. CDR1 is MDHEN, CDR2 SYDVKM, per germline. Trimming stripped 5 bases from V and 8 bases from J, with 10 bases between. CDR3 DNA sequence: TGTGCCAGCAGTCTGGGGAGGGATTCACCCCTCCACTTT. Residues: CASSLGRDSPLHF.

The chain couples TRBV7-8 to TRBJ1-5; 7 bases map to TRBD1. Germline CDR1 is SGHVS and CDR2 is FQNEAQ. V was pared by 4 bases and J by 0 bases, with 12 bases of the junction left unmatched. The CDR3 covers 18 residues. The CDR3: CASSSNLGQVNSNQPQHF. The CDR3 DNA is TGTGCCAGCAGCTCTAACCTCGGACAGGTTAATAGCAATCAGCCCCAGCATTTT.

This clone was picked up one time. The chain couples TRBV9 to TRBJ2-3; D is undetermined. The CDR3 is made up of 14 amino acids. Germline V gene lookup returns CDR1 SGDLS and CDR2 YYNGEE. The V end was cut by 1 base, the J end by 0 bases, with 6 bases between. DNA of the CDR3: TGTGCCAGCAGCGTACCCCCTAGCACAGATACGCAGTATTTT. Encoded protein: CASSVPPSTDTQYF.

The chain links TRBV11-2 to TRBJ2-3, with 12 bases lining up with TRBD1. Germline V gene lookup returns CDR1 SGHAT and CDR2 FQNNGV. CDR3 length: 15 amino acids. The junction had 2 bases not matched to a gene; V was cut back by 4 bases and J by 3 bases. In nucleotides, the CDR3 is TGTGCCAGCAGCTGGGACAGGGGGCGTACAGATACGCAGTATTTT. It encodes CASSWDRGRTDTQYF.

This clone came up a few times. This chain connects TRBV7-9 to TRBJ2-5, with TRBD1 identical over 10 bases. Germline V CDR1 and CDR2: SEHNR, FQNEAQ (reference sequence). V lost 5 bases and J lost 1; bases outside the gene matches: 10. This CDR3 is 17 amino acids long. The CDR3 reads CASSPRTGGPFQETQYF. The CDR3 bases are TGTGCCAGCAGCCCCCGGACAGGGGGACCCTTCCAAGAGACCCAGTACTTC.

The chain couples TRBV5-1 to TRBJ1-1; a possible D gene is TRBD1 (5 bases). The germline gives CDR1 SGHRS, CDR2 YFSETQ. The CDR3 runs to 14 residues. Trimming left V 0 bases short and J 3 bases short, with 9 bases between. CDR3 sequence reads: CASSLVAGDTEAFF. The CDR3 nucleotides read TGCGCCAGCAGCTTGGTAGCGGGGGACACTGAAGCTTTCTTT.

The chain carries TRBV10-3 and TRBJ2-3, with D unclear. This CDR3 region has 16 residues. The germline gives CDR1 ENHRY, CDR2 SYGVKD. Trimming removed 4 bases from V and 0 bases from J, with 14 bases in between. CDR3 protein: CAISAGVAPSTDTQYF. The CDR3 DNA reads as TGTGCCATCAGTGCAGGCGTTGCCCCTAGCACAGATACGCAGTATTTT.

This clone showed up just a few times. CDR3 in amino acids: CASSYGQGSTEAFF. In DNA form, the CDR3 reads TGTGCCAGCAGTTACGGCCAGGGGAGCACTGAAGCTTTCTTT. The chain couples TRBV6-5 to TRBJ1-1; possible D gene TRBD1, 6 bases. Germline CDR1 reads MNHEY; CDR2 reads SVGAGI. Trimming took 2 bases from V and 4 from J, leaving 11 bases between them. The CDR3 totals 14 residues.

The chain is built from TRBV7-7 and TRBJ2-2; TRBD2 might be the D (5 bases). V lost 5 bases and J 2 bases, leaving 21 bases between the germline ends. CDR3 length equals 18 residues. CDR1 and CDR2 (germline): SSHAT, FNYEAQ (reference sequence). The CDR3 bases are TGTGCCAGCAGCCCGGGGTCCGACTTAGGCCTAAACACCGGGGAGCTGTTTTTT. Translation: CASSPGSDLGLNTGELFF.

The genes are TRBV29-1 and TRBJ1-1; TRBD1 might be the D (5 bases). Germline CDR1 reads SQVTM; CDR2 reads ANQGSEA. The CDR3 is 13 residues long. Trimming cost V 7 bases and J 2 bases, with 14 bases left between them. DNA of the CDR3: TGCAGCGCCGTCGGTGGGGCTAACACTGAAGCTTTCTTT. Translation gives CSAVGGANTEAFF. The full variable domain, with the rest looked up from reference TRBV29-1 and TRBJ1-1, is SAVISQKPSRDICQRGTSLTIQCQVDSQVTMMFWYRQQPGQSLTLIATANQGSEATYESGFVIDKFPISRPNLTFSTLTVSNMSPEDSSIYLCSAVGGANTEAFFGQGTRLTVV.

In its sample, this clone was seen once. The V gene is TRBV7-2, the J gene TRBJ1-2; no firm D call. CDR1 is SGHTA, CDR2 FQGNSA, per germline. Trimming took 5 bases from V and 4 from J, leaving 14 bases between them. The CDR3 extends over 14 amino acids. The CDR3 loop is CASSPPRESYGYTF. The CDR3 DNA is TGTGCCAGCAGCCCCCCCCGGGAAAGCTATGGCTACACCTTC.

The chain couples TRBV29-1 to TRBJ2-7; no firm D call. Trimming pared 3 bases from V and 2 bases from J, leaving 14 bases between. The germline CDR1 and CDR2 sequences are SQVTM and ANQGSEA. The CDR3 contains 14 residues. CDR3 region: CSVEIRLTTYEQYF. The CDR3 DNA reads TGCAGCGTTGAGATTCGCCTTACAACCTACGAGCAGTACTTC.

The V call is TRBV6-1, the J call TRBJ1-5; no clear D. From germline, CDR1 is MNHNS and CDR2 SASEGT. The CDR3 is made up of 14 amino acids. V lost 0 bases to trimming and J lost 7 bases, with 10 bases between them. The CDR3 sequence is CASSEAGAPQPQHF. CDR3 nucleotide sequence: TGTGCCAGCAGTGAAGCGGGAGCACCCCAGCCCCAGCATTTT.

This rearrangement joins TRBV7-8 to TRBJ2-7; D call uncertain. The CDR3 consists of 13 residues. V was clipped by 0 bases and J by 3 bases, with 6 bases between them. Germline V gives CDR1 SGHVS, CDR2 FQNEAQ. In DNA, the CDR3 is TGTGCCAGCAGCTTAGCTCAGGTCTACGAGCAGTACTTC. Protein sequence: CASSLAQVYEQYF.

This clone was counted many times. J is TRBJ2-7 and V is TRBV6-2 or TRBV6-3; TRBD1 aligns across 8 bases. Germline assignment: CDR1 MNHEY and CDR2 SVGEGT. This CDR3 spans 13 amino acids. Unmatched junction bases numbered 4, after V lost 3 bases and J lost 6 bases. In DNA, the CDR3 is TGTGCCAGCAGTTATGGGGACAGGAGCGAGCAGTACTTC. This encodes CASSYGDRSEQYF.

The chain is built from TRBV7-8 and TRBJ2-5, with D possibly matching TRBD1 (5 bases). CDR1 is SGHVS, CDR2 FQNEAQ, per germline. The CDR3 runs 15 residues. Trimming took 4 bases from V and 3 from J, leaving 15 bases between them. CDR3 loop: CASSSPRGVKETQYF. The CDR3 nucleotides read TGTGCCAGCAGCTCACCAAGGGGCGTCAAAGAGACCCAGTACTTC.

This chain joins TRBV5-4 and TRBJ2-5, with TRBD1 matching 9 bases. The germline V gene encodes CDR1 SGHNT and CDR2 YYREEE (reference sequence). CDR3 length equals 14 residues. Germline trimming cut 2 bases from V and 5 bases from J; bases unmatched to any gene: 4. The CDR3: CASSFGQGTETQYF. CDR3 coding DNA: TGTGCCAGCAGCTTTGGACAGGGGACTGAGACCCAGTACTTC.

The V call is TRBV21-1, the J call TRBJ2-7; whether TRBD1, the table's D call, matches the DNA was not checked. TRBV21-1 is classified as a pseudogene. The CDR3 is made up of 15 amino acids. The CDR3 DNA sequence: TGTGCCAGCAGCAAACCGGGACAGGGGGGAAACGAGCAGTACTTC. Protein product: CASSKPGQGGNEQYF.

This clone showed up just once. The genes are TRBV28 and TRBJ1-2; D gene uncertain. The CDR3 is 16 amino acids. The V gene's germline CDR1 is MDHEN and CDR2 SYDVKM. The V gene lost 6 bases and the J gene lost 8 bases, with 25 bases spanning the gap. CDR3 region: CASSRRSGLHMRGYTF. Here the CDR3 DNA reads TGTGCCAGCAGCCGCAGAAGCGGTTTACATATGAGGGGCTACACCTTC.

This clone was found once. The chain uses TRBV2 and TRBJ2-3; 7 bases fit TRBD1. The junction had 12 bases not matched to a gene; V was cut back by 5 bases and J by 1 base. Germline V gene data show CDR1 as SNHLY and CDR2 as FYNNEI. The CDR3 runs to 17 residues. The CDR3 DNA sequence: TGTGCCAGCAGTTTCGCCTCACAGGGGTTTGGCACAGATACGCAGTATTTT. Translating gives CASSFASQGFGTDTQYF.